The 31 T cell receptor beta chains given below trace back to one sample, sequenced in a study of radiotherapy plus CTLA-4 blockade in lung cancer. Produced via immunoSEQ multiplex PCR; TCRdb's table is partial and in-frame only. The sample includes about 88,000 clones, 72% of them seen just once. The sequencing here drew on peripheral blood, taken from a patient treated with radiotherapy plus ipilimumab. All receptors come from a human donor with non-small cell lung cancer that progressed on radiotherapy plus ipilimumab.

The gene calls are TRBV6-1 and TRBJ1-1, with 7 bases aligning to TRBD1. V shed 6 bases, J shed 0 bases, and the junction held 4 bases outside the gene matches. Looked up from germline, CDR1 is MNHNS and CDR2 is SASEGT. This CDR3 spans 14 amino acids. In DNA form, the CDR3 reads TGTGCCAGCAGGGGGACAGTAATGAACACTGAAGCTTTCTTT. It specifies CASRGTVMNTEAFF.

The chain uses TRBV7-8 and TRBJ2-1, with 8 bases that match TRBD2. This CDR3 has 15 amino acids. Trimming at V came to 7 bases and at J to 9 bases, leaving 14 bases not matched to a gene. Looked up from germline, CDR1 is SGHVS and CDR2 is FQNEAQ. The CDR3 bases are TGTGCCAGCACCCTTGAACCCGGACTAGCCGGTGAGCAGTTCTTC. This translates into CASTLEPGLAGEQFF.

The V call is TRBV7-6, the J call TRBJ2-2; D perhaps matches TRBD2 (5 bases). CDR3 size: 15 residues. Trimming removed 3 bases from V and 1 base from J, with 9 bases in between. Germline loops: CDR1 SGHVS, CDR2 FNYEAQ. CDR3: CASSLSSGNTGELFF. For the CDR3, the DNA is TGTGCCAGCAGCTTGTCAAGCGGGAACACCGGGGAGCTGTTTTTT.

The genes are TRBV27 and TRBJ2-7, with D possibly matching TRBD1 (5 bases). V lost 3 bases and J 2 bases, leaving 11 bases between the germline ends. The CDR3 is 14 residues long. CDR1 and CDR2 (germline): MNHEY, SMNVEV (reference sequence). This chain's CDR3 is CASSFLDRTYEQYF. The CDR3 DNA reads as TGTGCCAGCAGTTTCCTCGACAGAACCTACGAGCAGTACTTC.

The V and J genes are TRBV7-9 and TRBJ2-7; no definite D call. V gave up 2 bases and J gave up 5 bases, with 7 bases separating them. The CDR3 covers 12 residues. Germline V gene lookup returns CDR1 SEHNR and CDR2 FQNEAQ (reference sequence). As DNA, the CDR3 is TGTGCCAGCAGCTTACCCTTCGACGAGCAGTACTTC. This encodes CASSLPFDEQYF. Complete variable domain (other parts from reference TRBV7-9 and TRBJ2-7): DTGVSQNPRHKITKRGQNVTFRCDPISEHNRLYWYRQTLGQGPEFLTYFQNEAQLEKSRLLSDRFSAERPKGSFSTLEIQRTEQGDSAMYLCASSLPFDEQYFGPGTRLTVT.

V and J are TRBV12-5 and TRBJ1-1; D possibly corresponds to TRBD1 (6 bases). This CDR3 region has 14 residues. Germline V gene sequence: CDR1 LGHNT, CDR2 FRNRAP. Trimming stripped 7 bases from V and 1 base from J, with 13 bases between. In DNA form, the CDR3 reads TGTGCTAGTGCCAACGGACAGACGAACACTGAAGCTTTCTTT. As protein: CASANGQTNTEAFF.

The rearrangement links TRBV7-8 to TRBJ2-2, with 8 bases identical to TRBD2. With V trimmed by 0 bases and J by 1 base, 1 base remained unmatched. Germline values: CDR1 SGHVS, CDR2 FQNEAQ. The CDR3 consists of 16 residues. The CDR3 loop is CASSLAGLVNTGELFF. Here the CDR3 DNA reads TGTGCCAGCAGCTTAGCGGGACTAGTGAACACCGGGGAGCTGTTTTTT.

J is TRBJ1-2 and V is TRBV7-8; D not resolved. The germline gives CDR1 SGHVS, CDR2 FQNEAQ. CDR3 length: 15 residues. V lost 5 bases to trimming and J lost 4 bases, with 17 bases between them. CDR3 residues: CASSPRTDISYGYTF. DNA for the CDR3: TGTGCCAGCAGCCCCAGGACCGATATTAGCTATGGCTACACCTTC.

This clone was detected once. This sequence joins TRBV6-1 and TRBJ2-7; TRBD2 matches at 11 bases. V was clipped by 4 bases and J by 3 bases; unmatched bases: 5. This CDR3 spans 15 amino acids. Germline CDR1 MNHNS, CDR2 SASEGT. Here the CDR3 DNA reads TGTGCCAGCAGTGCGGGACTAGCGGTATACTACGAGCAGTACTTC. It translates to CASSAGLAVYYEQYF.

The CDR3 loop reads CASSQEGGGRQPQHF. The CDR3 DNA follows: TGCGCCAGCAGCCAAGAAGGAGGGGGTCGTCAGCCCCAGCATTTT. This rearrangement joins TRBV4-3 to TRBJ1-5; TRBD1 might be the D (6 bases). The V and J ends lost 0 bases and 6 bases respectively, with 12 bases between them. Germline V gene lookup returns CDR1 LGHNA and CDR2 YSLEER. The CDR3 has 15 residues.

V gene TRBV6-1 combines with J gene TRBJ1-1; D remains unclear. Trimming took 7 bases from V and 4 from J, leaving 16 bases between them. CDR3 length equals 14 residues. The germline V gene encodes CDR1 MNHNS and CDR2 SASEGT. The CDR3 is CASTQERTVTEAFF. The CDR3 DNA follows: TGTGCCAGCACCCAGGAACGGACGGTCACTGAAGCTTTCTTT.

This sequence joins TRBV19 and TRBJ1-3; D not certain. The CDR3 is 15 amino acids. Trimming stripped 4 bases from V and 0 bases from J, with 10 bases between. The V gene's germline CDR1 is LNHDA and CDR2 SQIVND (reference sequence). CDR3 nucleotide sequence: TGTGCCAGTAGTAAATTGGGCAACTCTGGAAACACCATATATTTT. Translating gives CASSKLGNSGNTIYF.

The chain couples TRBV15 to TRBJ2-7, with a possible D match to TRBD2 (5 bases). CDR1 and CDR2 (germline): LNHNV, YYDKDF (reference sequence). With 3 bases removed from V and 2 bases from J, the gap between germline ends came to 8 bases. The CDR3 length is 13 residues. In DNA form, the CDR3 reads TGTGCCACCAGCAGCGGGGTCACCTACGAGCAGTACTTC. Protein sequence: CATSSGVTYEQYF.

The chain joins TRBV4-2 to TRBJ1-2; 7 bases are a match to TRBD1. Unmatched junction bases numbered 3, after V lost 1 base and J lost 1 base. Germline V gene sequence: CDR1 LGHNA, CDR2 YNFKEQ. This CDR3 has 15 amino acids. The CDR3 sequence: CASSQGTGVNYGYTF. In nucleotides, the CDR3 is TGTGCCAGCAGCCAAGGGACAGGAGTTAACTATGGCTACACCTTC.

The chain uses TRBV9 and TRBJ1-2, with a possible D match to TRBD1 (6 bases). V lost 0 bases and J 4 bases, leaving 16 bases between the germline ends. Germline V gene data show CDR1 as SGDLS and CDR2 as YYNGEE. This CDR3 comprises 16 residues. As DNA, the CDR3 is TGTGCCAGCAGCGTAGACGGGGGCTCTACTGGCTATGGCTACACCTTC. Translated: CASSVDGGSTGYGYTF. Together with reference TRBV9 and TRBJ1-2, the CDR3 gives the full variable domain: DSGVTQTPKHLITATGQRVTLRCSPRSGDLSVYWYQQSLDQGLQFLIQYYNGEERAKGNILERFSAQQFPDLHSELNLSSLELGDSALYFCASSVDGGSTGYGYTFGSGTRLTVV.

V and J are TRBV5-1 and TRBJ1-1; no reliable D call. The CDR3 runs to 11 residues. V was shortened by 3 bases and J by 7 bases, with 7 bases between the two germline ends. CDR1 is SGHRS, CDR2 YFSETQ, per germline. The DNA for the CDR3 is TGCGCCAGCAGCTCCTCCTTTGAAGCTTTCTTT. It encodes CASSSSFEAFF.

This chain joins TRBV5-5 and TRBJ2-5; possibly TRBD2 for D (6 bases). Germline V CDR1 and CDR2: SGHKS, YYEKEE (reference sequence). This CDR3 contains 16 residues. Trimming stripped 0 bases from V and 5 bases from J, with 17 bases between. CDR3 coding DNA: TGTGCCAGCAGCTTGGCCCCCAACGGGGGTGCGGAGACCCAGTACTTC. Protein sequence: CASSLAPNGGAETQYF.

The CDR3 DNA follows: TGTGCCAGCAGGAAGGGGACCCTCATCAGAAACACTGAAGCTTTCTTT. Translating it yields CASRKGTLIRNTEAFF. The V gene is TRBV28, the J gene TRBJ1-1; a weak D match, TRBD1 (5 bases). The CDR3 sequence is 16 residues long. V gave up 6 bases and J gave up 2 bases, with 19 bases separating them. CDR1 MDHEN and CDR2 SYDVKM come from the germline V gene.

V is TRBV15 and J is TRBJ2-1; 7 bases line up with TRBD1. Germline values: CDR1 LNHNV, CDR2 YYDKDF (reference sequence). V dropped 5 bases and J dropped 4; count of bases not matched to a gene: 8. The CDR3 runs 15 residues. The CDR3 sequence is CATSRRDRAYNEQFF. In nucleotides, the CDR3 is TGTGCCACCAGCCGCCGGGACAGAGCTTACAATGAGCAGTTCTTC.

This chain links TRBV28 with TRBJ2-7, with D possibly matching TRBD1 (6 bases). Germline V gives CDR1 MDHEN, CDR2 SYDVKM. The CDR3 sequence is 14 residues long. Trimming cost V 4 bases and J 3 bases, with 13 bases left between them. This CDR3 reads CASSYPGQSYEQYF. CDR3 sequence (DNA): TGTGCCAGCAGTTACCCCGGACAGAGCTACGAGCAGTACTTC.

The genes are TRBV5-4 and TRBJ2-7; 8 bases are shared with TRBD1. The J segment lost 1 base and the V segment lost 2 bases, leaving 5 bases of the junction unmatched. The CDR3 is 15 residues long. Germline V lookup: CDR1 SGHNT, CDR2 YYREEE (reference sequence). For the CDR3, the DNA is TGTGCCAGCAGCTTCCTGGGACAGGCTTCCTACGAGCAGTACTTC. As protein: CASSFLGQASYEQYF.

The chain recombines TRBV2 with TRBJ2-5; D not certain. The V gene lost 8 bases and the J gene lost 5 bases, with 15 bases spanning the gap. The CDR3 runs to 13 residues. Germline V gives CDR1 SNHLY, CDR2 FYNNEI. CDR3 sequence (DNA): TGTGCCAGCCCTCCCCCTGGTGGGGAGACCCAGTACTTC. Its protein product is CASPPPGGETQYF.

J is TRBJ2-5 and V is TRBV7-6; possibly TRBD1 or TRBD2 for D (7 bases each). Germline V gene lookup returns CDR1 SGHVS and CDR2 FNYEAQ. The CDR3 is 18 residues long. V shed 1 base and J shed 3 bases, with 21 bases lying between them. As DNA, the CDR3 is TGTGCCAGCAGCTTAGGGTTGTTCGGCAGGGGGGGTGAAGAGACCCAGTACTTC. Translated: CASSLGLFGRGGEETQYF.

The chain employs TRBV29-1 and TRBJ1-5; TRBD1 aligns across 7 bases. The CDR3 is 14 residues long. The V segment lost 4 bases and the J segment 5 bases; nucleotides outside the gene matches: 8. Germline V gene sequence: CDR1 SQVTM, CDR2 ANQGSEA. CDR3 nucleotides: TGCAGCGTTGCGGACAGGCGTGACGATCAGCCCCAGCATTTT. Translating gives CSVADRRDDQPQHF.

Written as DNA, the CDR3 is TGTGCCAGCAGCTACCACAGGGGGCGGATCGCAAACACTGAAGCTTTCTTT. Translating gives CASSYHRGRIANTEAFF. The rearrangement joins TRBV7-3 to TRBJ1-1; 9 nucleotides agree with TRBD1. There are 17 residues in the CDR3. V was clipped by 4 bases and J by 2 bases; unmatched bases: 11. Germline V gene lookup returns CDR1 SGHTA and CDR2 FQGTGA.

The chain has TRBV5-4 and TRBJ2-5; D possibly corresponds to TRBD1 (6 bases). Trimming shortened V by 4 bases and J by 5 bases, and 21 bases separated the two germline ends. The CDR3 totals 16 residues. Germline CDR1 reads SGHNT; CDR2 reads YYREEE (reference sequence). The DNA of the CDR3 is TGTGCCAGCAGCCGCCTCCGGGACACCCTGGGGGAGACCCAGTACTTC. It yields the protein CASSRLRDTLGETQYF.

Here the CDR3 reads CASSPQGYEQFF. The CDR3 coding sequence is TGTGCCAGTAGTCCCCAGGGCTATGAGCAGTTCTTC. J is TRBJ2-1 and V is TRBV19; tentative D call: TRBD1 (5 bases). Germline V gives CDR1 LNHDA, CDR2 SQIVND (reference sequence). The CDR3 spans 12 residues. V dropped 5 bases and J dropped 8 bases, with 10 bases sitting between them.

V gene TRBV9 combines with J gene TRBJ2-5; 9 bases are a match to TRBD1. There are 15 residues in the CDR3. Per the germline V gene, CDR1 is SGDLS and CDR2 is YYNGEE. After removal of 0 bases from V and 5 bases from J, the junction contained 5 bases not matched to a gene. DNA of the CDR3: TGTGCCAGCAGCGTAGGACAGGGGGTCGGTGAGACCCAGTACTTC. As protein: CASSVGQGVGETQYF.

The V and J genes are TRBV9 and TRBJ1-4; 7 nucleotides match TRBD1. The V segment lost 6 bases and the J segment 5 bases; nucleotides outside the gene matches: 10. The CDR3 extends over 15 amino acids. Germline-derived CDR1 and CDR2 are SGDLS and YYNGEE. The CDR3 coding sequence is TGTGCCAGCACCCCAACCGGGACAGTAAATGAAAAACTGTTTTTT. It translates to CASTPTGTVNEKLFF. Combining the CDR3 with reference TRBV9 and TRBJ1-4 gives the whole variable domain DSGVTQTPKHLITATGQRVTLRCSPRSGDLSVYWYQQSLDQGLQFLIQYYNGEERAKGNILERFSAQQFPDLHSELNLSSLELGDSALYFCASTPTGTVNEKLFFGSGTQLSVL.

This clone was observed a handful of times. The chain has TRBV4-1 and TRBJ2-7, with D possibly being TRBD2 (6 bases). The CDR3 runs 14 residues. Trimming removed 5 bases from V and 0 bases from J, with 11 bases in between. Germline lookup yields CDR1 MGHRA and CDR2 YSYEKL. Here the CDR3 reads CASSSGVTSYEQYF. The CDR3 nucleotides read TGCGCCAGCAGCTCGGGGGTAACCTCCTACGAGCAGTACTTC.

The V and J genes are TRBV7-2 and TRBJ2-1; D unclear. This CDR3 has 15 amino acids. Germline-derived CDR1 and CDR2 are SGHTA and FQGNSA. The V gene lost 3 bases and the J gene lost 0 bases, with 9 bases spanning the gap. The CDR3 loop is CASSFWESSYNEQFF. The CDR3 coding sequence is TGTGCCAGCAGCTTCTGGGAAAGCTCCTACAATGAGCAGTTCTTC. Combining the CDR3 with reference TRBV7-2 and TRBJ2-1 gives the whole variable domain GAGVSQSPSNKVTEKGKDVELRCDPISGHTALYWYRQSLGQGLEFLIYFQGNSAPDKSGLPSDRFSAERTGGSVSTLTIQRTQQEDSAVYLCASSFWESSYNEQFFGPGTRLTVL.